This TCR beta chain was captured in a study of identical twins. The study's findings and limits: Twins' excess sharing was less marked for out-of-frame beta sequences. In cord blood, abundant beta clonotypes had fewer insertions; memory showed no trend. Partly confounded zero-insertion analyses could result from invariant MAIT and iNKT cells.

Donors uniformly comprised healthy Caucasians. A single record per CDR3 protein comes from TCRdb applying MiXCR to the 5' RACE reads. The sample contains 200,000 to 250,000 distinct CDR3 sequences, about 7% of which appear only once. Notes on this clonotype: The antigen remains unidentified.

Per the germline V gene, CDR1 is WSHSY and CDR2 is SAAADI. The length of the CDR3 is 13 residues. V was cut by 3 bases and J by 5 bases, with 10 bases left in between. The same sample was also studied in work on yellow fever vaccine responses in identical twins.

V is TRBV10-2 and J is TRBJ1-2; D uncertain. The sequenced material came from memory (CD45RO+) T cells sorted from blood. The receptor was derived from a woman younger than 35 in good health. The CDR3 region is CASSDLVAYGYTF. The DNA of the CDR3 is TGCGCCAGCAGTGATTTAGTGGCTTATGGCTACACCTTC.